What follows describes a single TCR beta chain. The sample belongs to a study of blood T cells in healthy people across ages. Germline CDR1 and CDR2: SGDLS and YYNGEE. V lost 4 bases, J lost 5 bases, and 18 bases lay in between. The CDR3 is 15 amino acids. Primed by a sample-barcoded 5' primer and a J-beta primer mix, a second PCR proceeded for about 6 to 11 cycles. No fewer than 3 million CDR3-containing paired-end reads came from each sample. TCRdb recomputed calls from the 5' RACE reads with MiXCR, one row per CDR3 protein. The top ten clones hold more than 4% of a sample with some 1.5 million distinct CDR3 sequences, approximately 42% of them seen once. The donors, healthy Caucasians from Russia, were aged about 6 to 95.

The receptor comes from a woman aged 18-30 years in good health. The chain uses TRBV9 and TRBJ2-5; D perhaps matches TRBD2 (7 bases). Sequenced sample: blood. The CDR3 protein is CASSRTRGGLETQYF. CDR3 in DNA: TGTGCCAGCAGCCGCACAAGGGGGGGTCTTGAGACCCAGTACTTC.